The sequence of this TCR beta chain was determined in a study of shared clonotypes between healthy human individuals. Background on the study: CD8 memory received one plate per donor, CD8 naive two, CD4 memory three and CD4 naive three. Study findings and constraints: Generally, naive subsets came out with larger estimated richness than memory subsets. Clonotype sharing among the donors was expected to vary with sequencing depth. Roughly 4.6% of naive CD4 clonotypes were common to several donors.

On this clone itself: Its antigen is not known.

Here immunoSEQ multiplex PCR was the method, and the copy in TCRdb shows in-frame clones only, minus some. The sample has about 1.1 million clones, around three quarters seen once. CDR3 length: 15 residues. Germline CDR1 and CDR2: SGHRS and YFSETQ. V gave up 0 bases and J gave up 5 bases, with 14 bases separating them. The rearrangement uses TRBV5-1 and TRBJ1-1; a possible D gene is TRBD1 (5 bases). Sequences were obtained from memory CD4+ T cells from PBMCs. The subset was: CD45RA-negative fraction. The sequence was collected from a man younger than 30 in good health. Some clones in this sample may be carry-over from other donors' samples. The CDR3 spells CASSLEGQGRTEAFF. For the CDR3, the DNA is TGCGCCAGCAGCTTGGAGGGGCAGGGTCGAACTGAAGCTTTCTTT.